This entry lists 5 T cell receptor beta chains sequenced from one sample in a study of OX40 agonist ivuxolimab in advanced cancers. Receptors were amplified or captured by the immunoSEQ multiplex PCR assay. The source is immuneACCESS, and TCRdb retained only in-frame sequences with V and J called. Part of the clones is not carried over; for the studies checked, unresolved V genes explain less than half of this, and the remainder is unexplained. The sample table holds about 68,000 clones, of which 90% to 95% were seen once. The ten largest clonotypes hold around 0.31% of the sample. The material was CD4+ or CD8+ T cells sorted from blood, obtained in a trial of the OX40 agonist ivuxolimab. These TCRs come from an adult with an advanced solid tumor such as melanoma, head and neck, liver or kidney cancer.

The rearrangement uses TRBV10-3 and TRBJ2-1, with D possibly TRBD2 on 5 matching bases. The CDR3 extends over 14 amino acids. CDR1 and CDR2 (germline): ENHRY, SYGVKD. Trimming left V 9 bases short and J 0 bases short, with 12 bases between. In nucleotides, the CDR3 is TGTGCCATTGAGAGCGGTAGCTCCTACAATGAGCAGTTCTTC. Amino acid sequence: CAIESGSSYNEQFF.

This chain uses TRBV6-5 with TRBJ2-7, with 8 bases fitting TRBD2. Looked up from germline, CDR1 is MNHEY and CDR2 is SVGAGI. The V and J ends lost 2 bases and 1 base, in that order; junction bases with no gene match: 4. CDR3 length equals 15 residues. The CDR3 loop is CASSYISGGSYEQYF. In DNA, the CDR3 is TGTGCCAGCAGTTACATCTCGGGAGGGTCCTACGAGCAGTACTTC.

The chain is built from TRBV7-6 and TRBJ1-6; D unresolved. CDR3 length: 14 residues. V was trimmed by 2 bases and J by 9 bases, leaving 11 bases between them. CDR1 and CDR2 from the germline V gene are SGHVS and FNYEAQ. CDR3 DNA: TGTGCCAGCAGCTTATTCGGATCAGGTTCACCCCTCCACTTT. Translation: CASSLFGSGSPLHF.

The rearrangement links TRBV27 to TRBJ2-1; TRBD1 or TRBD2 may be the D gene (5 bases each). Germline CDR1 MNHEY, CDR2 SMNVEV (reference sequence). V shed 4 bases and J shed 4 bases, with 14 bases lying between them. The CDR3 spans 15 residues. CDR3 in amino acids: CASSWPGRTYNEQFF. CDR3 nucleotide sequence: TGTGCCAGCAGTTGGCCGGGACGGACTTACAATGAGCAGTTCTTC.

The rearrangement joins TRBV6-1 to TRBJ2-7, with D possibly being TRBD1 (6 bases). V gave up 3 bases and J gave up 6 bases, with 21 bases separating them. This CDR3 is 16 amino acids long. Germline-derived CDR1 and CDR2 are MNHNS and SASEGT. CDR3 sequence: CASSDSSAGVLSEQYF. In nucleotides, the CDR3 is TGTGCCAGCAGTGATTCTTCGGCAGGGGTTCTTAGCGAGCAGTACTTC.